This TCR beta chain was recorded in a study of HIV-infected patients and healthy controls. cDNA was made from about 500 ng RNA using alpha and beta constant primers. Separate chain-specific third strand synthesis with multiplexing indices produced the alpha and beta libraries. Second strand synthesis was primed from the SP2 site. Via MiXCR, TCRdb re-called the 5' RACE reads, giving one row per CDR3 protein. This sample yields around 18,000 distinct CDR3 sequences, of which roughly a tenth are seen a single time; under 3.5% belongs to the top ten. There are 17 residues in the CDR3. Trimming pared 0 bases from V and 2 bases from J, leaving 11 bases between. CDR1 and CDR2 (germline): LGHNA, YNFKEQ. All unsorted peripheral T cells were captured because whole blood was used without fractionation.

The sequence derives from an adult in good health. Specimen: blood. J is TRBJ2-6 and V is TRBV4-2, with D possibly called TRBD1 or TRBD2 (5 bases each). The CDR3, as DNA: TGTGCCAGCAGCCAAGATATGGGGGTGGCTGGGGCCAACGTCCTGACTTTC. This gives the protein CASSQDMGVAGANVLTF.